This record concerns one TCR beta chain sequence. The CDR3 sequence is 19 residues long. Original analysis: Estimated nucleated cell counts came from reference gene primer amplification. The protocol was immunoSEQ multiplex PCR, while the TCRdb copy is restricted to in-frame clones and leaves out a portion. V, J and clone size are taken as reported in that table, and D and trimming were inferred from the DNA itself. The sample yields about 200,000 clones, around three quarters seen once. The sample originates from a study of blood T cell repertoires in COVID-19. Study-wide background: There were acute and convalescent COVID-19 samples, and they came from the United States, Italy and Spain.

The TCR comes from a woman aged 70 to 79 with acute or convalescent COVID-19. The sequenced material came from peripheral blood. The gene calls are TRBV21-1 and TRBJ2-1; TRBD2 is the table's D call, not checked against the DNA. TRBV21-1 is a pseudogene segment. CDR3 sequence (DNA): TGTGCCAGCAGCACCCAGTTGCCTACAAAACCCGGACTAAGCAATGAGCAGTTCTTC. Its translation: CASSTQLPTKPGLSNEQFF.